The 16 T cell receptor beta chains listed next were all sequenced from one sample in a study of cytomegalovirus exposure and HLA in healthy donors. PCR primers comprised 60 Vbeta and 13 Jbeta primers. TCRdb's table, derived via immunoSEQ multiplex PCR, lists solely in-frame clones and lacks some. The table lists fewer than 100,000 clones, approximately 7.7% of them singletons. Material for sequencing was PBMCs. These receptors were taken from a man over 45 in good health and CMV-seronegative.

V and J are TRBV28 and TRBJ1-5; a weak D match, TRBD1 (6 bases). Germline values: CDR1 MDHEN, CDR2 SYDVKM. This CDR3 has 14 amino acids. V was clipped by 3 bases and J by 5 bases, with 11 bases between them. The CDR3 loop reads CASSFEQGYQPQHF. The CDR3 coding sequence is TGTGCCAGCAGTTTTGAACAGGGTTATCAGCCCCAGCATTTT.

This clone has a handful of counts. This sequence joins TRBV2 and TRBJ1-6; possible D gene TRBD1, 6 bases. The V gene's germline CDR1 is SNHLY and CDR2 FYNNEI. V lost 7 bases and J 5 bases, leaving 15 bases between the germline ends. The CDR3 is 15 amino acids. CDR3 coding DNA: TGTGCCAGCAAGATAGGGGGGGGCAATAATTCACCCCTCCACTTT. Translating gives CASKIGGGNNSPLHF.

The chain combines TRBV6-1 with TRBJ2-7; a possible D gene is TRBD1 (6 bases). Germline-derived CDR1 and CDR2 are MNHNS and SASEGT. V shed 3 bases and J shed 6 bases, with 24 bases lying between them. The CDR3 covers 17 residues. The CDR3 region is CASSEGAPGPPGSEQYF. Written as DNA, the CDR3 is TGTGCCAGCAGTGAGGGGGCACCGGGACCCCCTGGGAGCGAGCAGTACTTC.

This rearrangement joins TRBV9 to TRBJ2-2; D is uncertain. The V end lost 3 bases, the J end lost 8 bases, and 5 bases lay between the germline ends. Per germline, CDR1 SGDLS and CDR2 YYNGEE. The CDR3 extends over 11 amino acids. In DNA form, the CDR3 reads TGTGCCAGCAGCGACGGGGGGGAGCTGTTTTTT. It yields the protein CASSDGGELFF.

This chain links TRBV5-1 with TRBJ1-4; 11 nucleotides line up with TRBD1. Trimming removed 3 bases from V and 7 bases from J; junction bases left unmatched: 5. CDR1 and CDR2 from the germline V gene are SGHRS and YFSETQ. This CDR3 comprises 15 residues. The CDR3 DNA follows: TGCGCCAGCAGCTCGTCCGGGACAGGGGGTGAAAAACTGTTTTTT. Residues: CASSSSGTGGEKLFF.

V usage is TRBV19 and J usage is TRBJ1-1; 7 bases line up with TRBD1. The V gene's germline CDR1 is LNHDA and CDR2 SQIVND (reference sequence). CDR3 size: 15 residues. The V segment lost 3 bases and the J segment 5 bases; nucleotides outside the gene matches: 9. The CDR3 loop is CASSIMAGGGTEAFF. For the CDR3, the DNA is TGTGCCAGTAGTATTATGGCAGGGGGAGGTACTGAAGCTTTCTTT.

This clone came up a few times. The chain couples TRBV4-3 to TRBJ1-2; weak D call: TRBD1 (5 bases). Germline values: CDR1 LGHNA, CDR2 YSLEER. The CDR3 sequence is 14 residues long. The V end lost 2 bases, the J end lost 2 bases, and 9 bases lay between the germline ends. The CDR3 nucleotides read TGCGCCAGCAGCCAACAGGAGGGGAACTATGGCTACACCTTC. Amino acid sequence: CASSQQEGNYGYTF.

This clone was counted a few times. The chain combines TRBV18 with TRBJ1-6; 7 nucleotides agree with TRBD1. From germline, CDR1 is KGHSH and CDR2 LQKENI. The length of the CDR3 is 13 residues. Trimming removed 4 bases from V and 7 bases from J; junction bases left unmatched: 1. The CDR3 nucleotides are TGTGCCAGCTCACTGGGACAGAATTCACCCCTCCACTTT. Its protein is CASSLGQNSPLHF.

The rearrangement uses TRBV11-2 and TRBJ2-3; 11 bases agree with TRBD1. Per germline, CDR1 SGHAT and CDR2 FQNNGV. The CDR3 length is 15 residues. Losses at the gene ends were 5 bases for V and 5 bases for J; bases not matched to a gene: 6. CDR3 protein: CASSLGQGAGDTQYF. CDR3 bases: TGTGCCAGCAGCCTAGGACAGGGGGCAGGAGATACGCAGTATTTT.

This clone was counted between two and nine times. The chain joins TRBV4-2 to TRBJ1-1; D is undetermined. This CDR3 contains 13 residues. CDR1 is LGHNA and CDR2 is YNFKEQ in the germline V gene. Deletions cut 1 base from V and 7 bases from J, with 10 bases between. CDR3 sequence reads: CASSQGKALEAFF. The DNA of the CDR3 is TGTGCCAGCAGCCAAGGAAAAGCTCTTGAAGCTTTCTTT.

DNA for the CDR3: TGCAGCGCGAACATGAGCCCAGGCACTGAAGCTTTCTTT. It is translated as CSANMSPGTEAFF. The chain links TRBV29-1 to TRBJ1-1, with D unresolved. The CDR3 runs to 13 residues. Trimming took off 7 bases at V and 4 bases at J, with 16 bases between the two ends. Per the germline V gene, CDR1 is SQVTM and CDR2 is ANQGSEA.

The sample holds a few counts of this clone. V usage is TRBV6-1 and J usage is TRBJ2-5, with 9 bases matching TRBD1. Judging by the DNA end, TRBJ2-7 fits better; the J call may be wrong. The CDR3 totals 15 residues. CDR1 and CDR2 from the germline V gene are MNHNS and SASEGT. The CDR3 here is CASSAGTGSGYEQYF. For the CDR3, the DNA is TGTGCCAGCAGTGCCGGGACAGGGAGTGGGTACGAGCAGTACTTC.

The DNA for the CDR3 is TGTGCCAGCAGCACCGGACTAGTGTTCTACGAGCAGTACTTC. Protein sequence: CASSTGLVFYEQYF. The chain combines TRBV7-8 with TRBJ2-7; 7 positions agree with TRBD2. Germline CDR1 and CDR2: SGHVS and FQNEAQ. The length of the CDR3 is 14 residues. V dropped 5 bases and J dropped 3; count of bases not matched to a gene: 7.

The rearrangement joins TRBV19 to TRBJ2-7, with D unresolved. Per the germline V gene, CDR1 is LNHDA and CDR2 is SQIVND (reference sequence). The V end lost 8 bases, the J end lost 4 bases, and 9 bases lay between the germline ends. The CDR3 consists of 11 residues. This CDR3 reads CASDRFYEQYF. CDR3 in DNA: TGTGCCAGTGATCGGTTTTACGAGCAGTACTTC.

The chain recombines TRBV4-3 with TRBJ2-7, with D maybe TRBD2 (5 bases). The CDR3 loop spans 15 amino acids. V was clipped by 0 bases and J by 3 bases, with 12 bases between them. CDR1 and CDR2 (germline): LGHNA, YSLEER. As DNA, the CDR3 is TGCGCCAGCAGCCAAGATCGGGGTCCGGGCTACGAGCAGTACTTC. Translating it yields CASSQDRGPGYEQYF.

The chain employs TRBV29-1 and TRBJ2-2, with 8 nucleotides matching TRBD2. This CDR3 contains 13 residues. With 4 bases clipped from V and 6 bases from J, the junction kept 4 bases outside the gene matches. Germline-derived CDR1 and CDR2 are SQVTM and ANQGSEA. CDR3 nucleotide sequence: TGCAGCGTTGTTAGGACTAGCCCCGGGGAGCTGTTTTTT. This sequence encodes CSVVRTSPGELFF.